This passage covers 8 T cell receptor beta chains from one sample sequenced in a study of identifying expanded T cells in peripheral blood. Only in-frame clones appear in the TCRdb table, and some are missing; sequencing was by immunoSEQ multiplex PCR. Of around 66,000 clones in the sample, about 90% were seen once. The sample was blood. These receptors all stem from a person aged 18 to 70 in good health.

The rearrangement links TRBV7-7 to TRBJ2-2; D is ambiguous. Germline CDR1 is SSHAT and CDR2 is FNYEAQ (reference sequence). Trimming cost V 5 bases and J 6 bases, with 10 bases left between them. The CDR3 has 13 amino acids. The CDR3 DNA reads as TGTGCCAGCAGCCTTGATGTGGCCGGGGAGCTGTTTTTT. Its translation: CASSLDVAGELFF.

This rearrangement joins TRBV9 to TRBJ1-5, with TRBD1 identical over 11 bases. CDR3 length equals 15 residues. Germline CDR1 reads SGDLS; CDR2 reads YYNGEE. The J segment lost 7 bases and the V segment lost 4 bases, leaving 7 bases of the junction unmatched. CDR3 protein: CASSPDRGQDQPQHF. In DNA, the CDR3 is TGTGCCAGCAGCCCGGACAGGGGGCAGGACCAGCCCCAGCATTTT.

This sequence joins TRBV13 and TRBJ2-3, with D possibly matching TRBD2 (5 bases). This CDR3 has 14 residues. Germline V lookup: CDR1 PRHDT, CDR2 FYEKMQ (reference sequence). The V gene lost 8 bases and the J gene lost 0 bases, with 12 bases spanning the gap. DNA for the CDR3: TGTGCCAGCGGGGAGCCAACTAGCACAGATACGCAGTATTTT. Translated, it gives CASGEPTSTDTQYF.

This chain uses TRBV28 with TRBJ1-2; possibly TRBD1 for D (6 bases). Per the germline V gene, CDR1 is MDHEN and CDR2 is SYDVKM. V lost 1 base to trimming and J lost 7 bases, with 19 bases between them. The CDR3 length is 16 residues. The CDR3: CASSLLDSSTGGGYTF. As DNA, the CDR3 is TGTGCCAGCAGTTTATTGGACAGCTCCACTGGGGGTGGCTACACCTTC.

The rearrangement joins TRBV11-2 to TRBJ1-1; D unresolved. Germline CDR1 is SGHAT and CDR2 is FQNNGV. With 5 bases removed from V and 6 bases from J, the gap between germline ends came to 16 bases. The CDR3 runs 14 residues. CDR3 DNA sequence: TGTGCCAGCAGCCGGGAAATGGCAGCCGCTGAAGCTTTCTTT. This translates into CASSREMAAAEAFF.

The table lists this clone with a few counts. Other nucleotide sequences from this sample produce the same CDR3. The gene calls are TRBV10-1 and TRBJ2-1; 7 positions match TRBD2. Germline values: CDR1 WNHNN, CDR2 SYGVQD (reference sequence). Germline trimming cut 4 bases from V and 0 bases from J; bases unmatched to any gene: 0. This CDR3 spans 14 amino acids. CDR3 in DNA: TGCGCCAGCAGTGCGGGAGGCTCCTACAATGAGCAGTTCTTC. Its translation is CASSAGGSYNEQFF.

The rearrangement joins TRBV11-2 to TRBJ2-1; 11 bases agree with TRBD1. The V and J ends lost 5 bases and 4 bases, in that order; junction bases with no gene match: 4. Germline V gene data show CDR1 as SGHAT and CDR2 as FQNNGV. The length of the CDR3 is 15 residues. The CDR3 region has the DNA TGTGCCAGCAGCATTGGACAGGGGGCTTACAATGAGCAGTTCTTC. It translates to CASSIGQGAYNEQFF.

This clone occurred once. The CDR3 sequence is CASSLDRYQPQHF. The CDR3 DNA sequence: TGTGCCAGCAGTCTCGACAGATATCAGCCCCAGCATTTT. V and J are TRBV6-5 and TRBJ1-5, with D tentatively TRBD1 (5 bases). CDR1 is MNHEY, CDR2 SVGAGI, per germline. With 5 bases removed from V and 5 bases from J, the gap between germline ends came to 10 bases. The CDR3 contains 13 residues.